These 23 T cell receptor beta chains were all obtained from the same sample, sequenced in a study of OX40 agonist ivuxolimab in advanced cancers. The table came from immunoSEQ multiplex PCR; TCRdb's copy has only in-frame clones and leaves some out. There are 55,000 to 95,000 clones in the sample; 88% occur only once, and around 2.6% lies in the top ten. Sequencing used CD4+ or CD8+ T cells sorted from blood, obtained in a trial of the OX40 agonist ivuxolimab. These receptors were taken from an adult with an advanced solid tumor such as melanoma, head and neck, liver or kidney cancer.

Here the CDR3 DNA reads TGTGCCAGCAGCCAAGAAGGCCGGACTAGCATTAGCACAGATACGCAGTATTTT. Its protein is CASSQEGRTSISTDTQYF. The chain couples TRBV4-2 to TRBJ2-3; 8 bases agree with TRBD2. This CDR3 spans 18 amino acids. Trimming took 0 bases from V and 0 from J; bases not matched to a gene: 8. Germline CDR1 reads LGHNA; CDR2 reads YNFKEQ.

The J gene is TRBJ2-1, the V gene TRBV19; 7 nucleotides agree with TRBD1. Germline V gene data show CDR1 as LNHDA and CDR2 as SQIVND (reference sequence). CDR3 size: 15 residues. Trimming at V came to 9 bases and at J to 6 bases, leaving 14 bases not matched to a gene. The CDR3 DNA follows: TGTGCCAGCCTGCGTTCGGGACAGCCTTCCAATGAGCAGTTCTTC. Translating it yields CASLRSGQPSNEQFF.

The V and J genes are TRBV10-2 and TRBJ2-5; D is tentatively TRBD1 or TRBD2 (5 bases each). Germline CDR1 and CDR2: WSHSY and SAAADI. The CDR3 length is 14 residues. V lost 6 bases and J lost 5, with 16 bases in between. CDR3 amino acids: CASRNEIEGETQYF. In nucleotides, the CDR3 is TGCGCCAGCAGGAACGAAATTGAGGGGGAGACCCAGTACTTC.

The rearrangement links TRBV9 to TRBJ2-2; unclear D gene. CDR3 length: 14 residues. The V end was cut by 0 bases, the J end by 1 base, with 4 bases between. The germline V gene encodes CDR1 SGDLS and CDR2 YYNGEE. In DNA form, the CDR3 reads TGTGCCAGCAGCGTAGCAGGGAACACCGGGGAGCTGTTTTTT. Protein product: CASSVAGNTGELFF.

The rearrangement uses TRBV5-4 and TRBJ1-1; D remains unclear. Trimming shortened V by 3 bases and J by 3 bases, and 6 bases separated the two germline ends. The CDR3 runs 12 residues. The germline CDR1 and CDR2 sequences are SGHNT and YYREEE (reference sequence). CDR3 protein: CASSYGDTEAFF. The CDR3 nucleotides read TGTGCCAGCAGCTATGGGGACACTGAAGCTTTCTTT.

A word on this clone: At one end, the junction sequence differs from germline, possibly due to a read error. The chain carries TRBV19 and TRBJ1-1; TRBD1 matches 9 bases. CDR1 is LNHDA and CDR2 is SQIVND in the germline V gene (reference sequence). CDR3 size: 14 residues. The DNA of the CDR3 is TGTGCCAGTAGTGCTACAGGGGGCCGAACTGAAGCTCTCTTT. Encoded protein: CASSATGGRTEALF.

The rearrangement links TRBV6-5 to TRBJ1-5; 9 nucleotides line up with TRBD1. J lost 7 bases, V lost 6 bases, and 7 bases had no gene match. Germline CDR1 is MNHEY and CDR2 is SVGAGI. This CDR3 spans 14 amino acids. The DNA for the CDR3 is TGTGCCAGCAGCCAGGGACAGGGCGGGCAGCCCCAGCATTTT. Protein: CASSQGQGGQPQHF.

The chain couples TRBV6-5 to TRBJ2-7; possibly TRBD2 for D (5 bases). The CDR3 is 13 amino acids. V dropped 6 bases and J dropped 1 base, with 10 bases sitting between them. CDR1 and CDR2 (germline): MNHEY, SVGAGI. The CDR3 region is CASRGEGSYEQYF. The CDR3 DNA reads as TGTGCCAGCAGAGGCGAGGGATCCTACGAGCAGTACTTC.

The chain employs TRBV7-9 and TRBJ2-5, with D unclear. The V gene's germline CDR1 is SEHNR and CDR2 FQNEAQ (reference sequence). CDR3 length: 15 residues. Trimming took off 0 bases at V and 4 bases at J, with 12 bases between the two ends. The CDR3 DNA sequence: TGTGCCAGCAGCTTAGCGGAAGTCGCCGGAGAGACCCAGTACTTC. Its translation: CASSLAEVAGETQYF.

The V and J genes are TRBV30 and TRBJ1-1; tentatively, D is TRBD1 (5 bases). Germline V gene sequence: CDR1 GTSNPN, CDR2 SVGIG (reference sequence). This CDR3 spans 12 amino acids. The V gene lost 3 bases and the J gene lost 10 bases, with 15 bases spanning the gap. In DNA, the CDR3 is TGTGCCTGGAGGGGGGTTGGGTTCCGAGCTTTCTTT. This sequence encodes CAWRGVGFRAFF. Complete variable domain (other parts from reference TRBV30 and TRBJ1-1): SQTIHQWPATLVQPVGSPLSLECTVEGTSNPNLYWYRQAAGRGLQLLFYSVGIGQISSEVPQNLSASRPQDRQFILSSKKLLLSDSGFYLCAWRGVGFRAFFGQGTRLTVV.

V usage is TRBV6-5 and J usage is TRBJ1-5, with D possibly matching TRBD1 (6 bases). This CDR3 spans 15 amino acids. Germline V lookup: CDR1 MNHEY, CDR2 SVGAGI. Trimming left V 4 bases short and J 7 bases short, with 17 bases between. CDR3 sequence reads: CASSWGQGTSQPQHF. The CDR3 DNA reads as TGTGCCAGCAGTTGGGGGCAGGGGACGAGCCAGCCCCAGCATTTT.

The chain recombines TRBV19 with TRBJ1-6; D is unresolved. The germline CDR1 and CDR2 sequences are LNHDA and SQIVND (reference sequence). The CDR3 consists of 12 residues. The V gene lost 7 bases and the J gene lost 6 bases, with 7 bases spanning the gap. The chain's CDR3 is CASKIPNSPLHF. The CDR3 coding sequence is TGTGCCAGTAAAATTCCTAATTCACCCCTCCACTTT.

This chain uses TRBV28 with TRBJ2-5; D tentatively fits TRBD1 or TRBD2 (5 bases each). Germline CDR1 is MDHEN and CDR2 is SYDVKM. With 4 bases removed from V and 3 bases from J, the gap between germline ends came to 18 bases. The CDR3 has 16 amino acids. The CDR3 DNA reads TGTGCCAGCAGTTGGACCCTCGGGGCTAGGAAAGAGACCCAGTACTTC. As protein: CASSWTLGARKETQYF.

The V and J genes are TRBV7-3 and TRBJ2-1; maybe TRBD1 (6 bases). The CDR3 is 15 residues long. From germline, CDR1 is SGHTA and CDR2 FQGTGA. The V and J ends lost 5 bases and 9 bases respectively, with 20 bases between them. CDR3 nucleotide sequence: TGTGCCAGCAGCCAAGAGAGAGGGATACAGGGTGAGCAGTTCTTC. This encodes CASSQERGIQGEQFF.

The chain links TRBV2 to TRBJ2-1; perhaps D is TRBD1 or TRBD2 (5 bases each). The CDR3 has 15 amino acids. Deletions cut 6 bases from V and 2 bases from J, with 14 bases between. CDR1 is SNHLY and CDR2 is FYNNEI in the germline V gene. CDR3 nucleotides: TGTGCCAGCAGATTAGGGGCTAGCCCCTACAATGAGCAGTTCTTC. Protein product: CASRLGASPYNEQFF.

The gene calls are TRBV7-2 and TRBJ2-1, with TRBD2 identical over 10 bases. This CDR3 comprises 15 residues. After removal of 5 bases from V and 2 bases from J, the junction contained 3 bases not matched to a gene. Germline CDR1 and CDR2: SGHTA and FQGNSA. The chain's CDR3 is CASSPSGGAYNEQFF. The CDR3 DNA reads TGTGCCAGCAGCCCGAGCGGGGGGGCCTACAATGAGCAGTTCTTC.

The CDR3 loop reads CASSPGTGASEQYF. Here the CDR3 DNA reads TGTGCCAGCTCACCAGGGACGGGGGCAAGTGAGCAGTACTTC. The chain is built from TRBV18 and TRBJ2-7; possibly TRBD1 or TRBD2 for D (6 bases each). The length of the CDR3 is 14 residues. Germline CDR1 KGHSH, CDR2 LQKENI. Trimming took off 2 bases at V and 7 bases at J, with 15 bases between the two ends. Drawing the rest from reference TRBV18 and TRBJ2-7, the complete variable domain is NAGVMQNPRHLVRRRGQEARLRCSPMKGHSHVYWYRQLPEEGLKFMVYLQKENIIDESGMPKERFSAEFPKEGPSILRIQQVVRGDSAAYFCASSPGTGASEQYFGPGTRLTVT.

As concerns this clone: Different DNA sequences within this sample yield the same CDR3. The chain links TRBV18 to TRBJ1-5; no clear D. Germline V gene sequence: CDR1 KGHSH, CDR2 LQKENI. V was cut by 6 bases and J by 0 bases, with 6 bases left in between. CDR3 length: 13 amino acids. The CDR3 bases are TGTGCCAGCTCGGGAGATAGCAATCAGCCCCAGCATTTT. The encoded protein is CASSGDSNQPQHF.

The chain uses TRBV10-1 and TRBJ2-3, with a weak D call TRBD1 (6 bases). Trimming stripped 10 bases from V and 0 bases from J, with 11 bases between. The CDR3 is 13 residues long. In germline, CDR1 is WNHNN, CDR2 SYGVQD (reference sequence). CDR3 residues: CATNRVSTDTQYF. The DNA for the CDR3 is TGCGCCACCAACAGGGTTAGCACAGATACGCAGTATTTT.

This rearrangement joins TRBV7-2 to TRBJ2-4, with D possibly called TRBD1 or TRBD2 (6 bases each). V lost 1 base, J lost 3 bases, and 7 bases lay in between. The germline V gene encodes CDR1 SGHTA and CDR2 FQGNSA. The CDR3 loop spans 14 amino acids. The CDR3 region is CASSLEGGKNIQYF. The CDR3 DNA is TGTGCCAGCAGCTTAGAGGGGGGCAAAAACATTCAGTACTTC.

The V and J genes are TRBV18 and TRBJ2-7, with D unclear. CDR1 KGHSH and CDR2 LQKENI come from the germline V gene. The CDR3 has 14 amino acids. V was pared by 0 bases and J by 7 bases, with 13 bases between. The CDR3 sequence: CASSPPGRASEQYF. Here the CDR3 DNA reads TGTGCCAGCTCACCACCGGGCCGGGCCTCGGAGCAGTACTTC. Full variable domain (rest looked up from reference TRBV18 and TRBJ2-7): NAGVMQNPRHLVRRRGQEARLRCSPMKGHSHVYWYRQLPEEGLKFMVYLQKENIIDESGMPKERFSAEFPKEGPSILRIQQVVRGDSAAYFCASSPPGRASEQYFGPGTRLTVT.

This clone was counted many times. This chain links TRBV28 with TRBJ1-1, with unresolved D. The CDR3 covers 12 residues. Trimming removed 1 base at V and 2 bases at J, with 2 bases between. Germline V gives CDR1 MDHEN, CDR2 SYDVKM. CDR3 sequence: CASSLFNTEAFF. For the CDR3, the DNA is TGTGCCAGCAGTTTATTCAACACTGAAGCTTTCTTT.

This chain connects TRBV25-1 to TRBJ2-7, with TRBD1 matching 7 bases. CDR1 is MGHDK, CDR2 SYGVNS, per germline. The CDR3 covers 13 residues. J gave up 4 bases and V 9 bases, and 9 bases lay outside the gene matches. The CDR3 reads CASTPGQPYEQYF. The CDR3, as DNA: TGTGCCAGTACGCCGGGACAGCCATACGAGCAGTACTTC.